A selection of T cell receptor beta chains follows, all from one sample in a study of T-cell memory formation after mild COVID-19. Each CDR3 protein gets one entry after TCRdb re-called the 5' RACE reads with MiXCR. Altogether 110,000 to 150,000 distinct CDR3 sequences are present, 13% to 15% being singletons, with the ten largest covering around 30%. Sequences were obtained from PBMCs or a T cell subset sorted from them (not recorded which). All receptors come from an adult woman who had mild COVID-19 (a few samples of this study predate the infection). Cell type and time point are not known. The CDR3 runs from the conserved cysteine through the conserved F or W. D genes are given only for firm matches. Not every row has a clone size; where given, it reads once, few, many or a size class.

J gene,clone size,D gene,V gene,CDR3 protein,CDR3 DNA
TRBJ1-6,-,-,TRBV9,CASSASGLPNSPLHF,TGTGCCAGCAGCGCATCGGGACTGCCTAATTCACCCCTCCACTTT
TRBJ2-6,once,-,TRBV30,CAWSVSGANVLTF,TGTGCCTGGAGTGTATCTGGGGCCAACGTCCTGACTTTC
TRBJ2-4,few,-,TRBV4-1,CASSQVLGNIQYF,TGCGCCAGCAGCCAGGTGTTGGGAAACATTCAGTACTTC
TRBJ2-1,few,-,TRBV4-3,CASSQAILSRTEGYNEQFF,TGCGCCAGCAGCCAAGCGATCCTTAGCAGGACCGAAGGCTACAATGAGCAGTTCTTC
TRBJ2-5,few,-,TRBV7-8,CASSLTEGHGTQYF,TGTGCCAGCAGCTTAACGGAGGGGCACGGGACCCAGTACTTC
TRBJ1-6,-,-,TRBV4-1,CASSQVYAAVENSPLHF,TGCGCCAGCAGCCAAGTATACGCTGCAGTCGAAAATTCACCCCTCCACTTT
TRBJ2-7,many,-,TRBV9,CASSVSDGYEQYF,TGTGCCAGCAGCGTAAGCGACGGCTACGAGCAGTACTTC
TRBJ2-7,-,TRBD1,TRBV12-3/TRBV12-4,CASRLSSGTGVYEQYF,TGTGCCAGCAGGCTAAGCTCCGGGACAGGAGTCTACGAGCAGTACTTC
TRBJ2-7,-,-,TRBV3-1,CASSQDLGERAYEQYF,TGTGCCAGCAGCCAAGATTTGGGGGAAAGGGCCTACGAGCAGTACTTC
TRBJ2-2,-,TRBD1,TRBV5-8,CASSQSGTGSSGELFF,TGTGCCAGCAGCCAGTCGGGGACAGGGTCCTCCGGGGAGCTGTTTTTT
TRBJ2-5,few,-,TRBV12-3/TRBV12-4,CASSFSLAQETQYF,TGTGCCAGCAGTTTCTCCCTGGCCCAAGAGACCCAGTACTTC
TRBJ2-7,few,-,TRBV6-6,CASSHKLNRGEQYF,TGTGCCAGCAGTCACAAATTAAATCGCGGCGAGCAGTACTTC
TRBJ1-1,-,TRBD1,TRBV2,CASRPGTGLNTEAFF,TGTGCCAGCAGGCCCGGGACAGGGTTGAACACTGAAGCTTTCTTT
TRBJ2-7,-,-,TRBV20-1,CSARDRLESYEQYF,TGCAGTGCTAGAGATCGTCTGGAATCCTACGAGCAGTACTTC
TRBJ2-1,few,TRBD2,TRBV7-2,CASSLAEASGKDNEQFF,TGTGCCAGCAGCTTAGCGGAGGCTAGCGGTAAAGACAATGAGCAGTTCTTC
TRBJ2-5,many,TRBD2,TRBV7-3,CASSLSGGPETQYF,TGTGCCAGCAGCTTAAGCGGGGGGCCCGAGACCCAGTACTTC
TRBJ2-3,-,-,TRBV6-6,CASGYIASTDTQYF,TGTGCCAGCGGATATATAGCTAGCACAGATACGCAGTATTTT
TRBJ2-2,few,TRBD2,TRBV29-1,CSVNVAGSNTGELFF,TGCAGCGTTAACGTAGCGGGGTCGAACACCGGGGAGCTGTTTTTT
TRBJ2-7,-,-,TRBV5-1,CASSLGVHYEQYF,TGCGCCAGCAGCTTAGGAGTGCACTACGAGCAGTACTTC
TRBJ2-1,few,-,TRBV6-1,CASSEGWQYNEQFF,TGTGCCAGCAGTGAAGGGTGGCAGTACAATGAGCAGTTCTTC
TRBJ1-1,few,-,TRBV2,CASSEWQGRFDTEAFF,TGTGCCAGCAGTGAATGGCAGGGGAGATTCGACACTGAAGCTTTCTTT
TRBJ2-1,few,-,TRBV4-3,CASSQGRESYNEQFF,TGCGCCAGCAGCCAAGGGAGGGAATCCTACAATGAGCAGTTCTTC
TRBJ2-5,-,TRBD2,TRBV15,CATSPFSGGAGETQYF,TGTGCCACCAGTCCTTTTAGCGGGGGGGCTGGTGAGACCCAGTACTTC
TRBJ2-3,few,-,TRBV7-6,CASSSLGGGGTDTQYF,TGTGCCAGCAGCTCGCTCGGAGGGGGGGGCACAGATACGCAGTATTTT